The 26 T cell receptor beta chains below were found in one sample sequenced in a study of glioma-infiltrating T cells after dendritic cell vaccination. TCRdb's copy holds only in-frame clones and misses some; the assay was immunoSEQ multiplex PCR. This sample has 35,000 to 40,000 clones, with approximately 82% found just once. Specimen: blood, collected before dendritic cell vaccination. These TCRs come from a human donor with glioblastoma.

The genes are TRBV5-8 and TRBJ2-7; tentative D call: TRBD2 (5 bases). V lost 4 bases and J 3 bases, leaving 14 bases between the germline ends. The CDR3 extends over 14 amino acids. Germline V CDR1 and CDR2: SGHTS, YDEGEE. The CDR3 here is CASSTRGPVYEQYF. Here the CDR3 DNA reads TGTGCCAGCAGCACCCGGGGTCCTGTCTACGAGCAGTACTTC.

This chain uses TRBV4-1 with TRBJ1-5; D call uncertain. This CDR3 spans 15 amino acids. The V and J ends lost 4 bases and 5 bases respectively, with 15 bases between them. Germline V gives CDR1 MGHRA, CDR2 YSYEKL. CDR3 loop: CASSLSGTADQPQHF. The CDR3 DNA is TGCGCCAGCAGCCTAAGTGGTACAGCCGATCAGCCCCAGCATTTT.

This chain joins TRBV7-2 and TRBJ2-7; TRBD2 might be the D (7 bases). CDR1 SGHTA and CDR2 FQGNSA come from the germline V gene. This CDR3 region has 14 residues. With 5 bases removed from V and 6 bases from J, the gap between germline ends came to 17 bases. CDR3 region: CASSPGGLRFEQYF. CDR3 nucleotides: TGTGCCAGCAGCCCCGGGGGGCTACGGTTCGAGCAGTACTTC.

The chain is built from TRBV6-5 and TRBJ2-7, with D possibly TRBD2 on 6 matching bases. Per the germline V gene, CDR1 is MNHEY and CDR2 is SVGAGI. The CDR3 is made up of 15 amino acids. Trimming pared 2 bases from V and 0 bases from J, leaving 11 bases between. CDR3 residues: CASSYGGSHSYEQYF. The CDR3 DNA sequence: TGTGCCAGCAGTTACGGAGGGTCCCACTCCTACGAGCAGTACTTC.

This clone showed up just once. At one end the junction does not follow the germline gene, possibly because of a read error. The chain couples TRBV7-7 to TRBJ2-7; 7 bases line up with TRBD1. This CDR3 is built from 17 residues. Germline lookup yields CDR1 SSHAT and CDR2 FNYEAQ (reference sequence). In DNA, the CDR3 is TGTGCTAGCAGGTGGAACAGGGGTAGTTGGGGTCTTGGCGAGCAGTACTTC. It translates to CASRWNRGSWGLGEQYF.

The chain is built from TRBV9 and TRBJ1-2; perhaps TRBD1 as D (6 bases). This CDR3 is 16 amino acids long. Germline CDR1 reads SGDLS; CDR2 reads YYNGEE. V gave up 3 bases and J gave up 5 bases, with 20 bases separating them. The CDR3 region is CASSAAGARSVYGYTF. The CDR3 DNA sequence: TGTGCCAGCAGCGCGGCAGGGGCGAGGAGTGTTTATGGCTACACCTTC.

Written as DNA, the CDR3 is TGTGCCATCAGTCCCACTAAGACTAGCGGGGGGTCCTACGAGCAGTACTTC. This codes for CAISPTKTSGGSYEQYF. V usage is TRBV10-3 and J usage is TRBJ2-7; 13 nucleotides line up with TRBD2. Germline assignment: CDR1 ENHRY and CDR2 SYGVKD. Germline trimming cut 5 bases from V and 1 base from J; bases unmatched to any gene: 8. The CDR3 runs 17 residues.

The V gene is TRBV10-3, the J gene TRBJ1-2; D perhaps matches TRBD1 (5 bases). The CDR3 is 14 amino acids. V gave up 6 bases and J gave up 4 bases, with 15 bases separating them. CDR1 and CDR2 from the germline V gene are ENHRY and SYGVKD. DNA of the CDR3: TGTGCCATCAGGTCCCTCCGAGACAGCTATGGCTACACCTTC. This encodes CAIRSLRDSYGYTF.

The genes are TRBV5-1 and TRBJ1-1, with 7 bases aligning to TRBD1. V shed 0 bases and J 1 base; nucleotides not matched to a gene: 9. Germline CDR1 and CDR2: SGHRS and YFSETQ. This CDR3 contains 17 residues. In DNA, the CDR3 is TGCGCCAGCAGCTTGGATCACAGGGGTATATGGAACACTGAAGCTTTCTTT. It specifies CASSLDHRGIWNTEAFF.

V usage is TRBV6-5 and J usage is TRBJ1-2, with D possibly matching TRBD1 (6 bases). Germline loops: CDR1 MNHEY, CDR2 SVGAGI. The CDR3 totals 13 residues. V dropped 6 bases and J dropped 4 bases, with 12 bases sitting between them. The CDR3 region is CASSRGLGYGYTF. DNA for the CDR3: TGTGCCAGCAGCAGGGGTTTGGGCTATGGCTACACCTTC.

CDR3 nucleotide sequence: TGTGCCTGGAACCCCCTAGCGGGGTCTAACTATGGCTACACCTTC. It translates to CAWNPLAGSNYGYTF. The chain links TRBV30 to TRBJ1-2, with D hard to call. Trimming removed 4 bases at V and 0 bases at J, with 15 bases between. This CDR3 has 15 amino acids. Germline-derived CDR1 and CDR2 are GTSNPN and SVGIG (reference sequence). Filled out from reference TRBV30 and TRBJ1-2, the complete variable domain reads SQTIHQWPATLVQPVGSPLSLECTVEGTSNPNLYWYRQAAGRGLQLLFYSVGIGQISSEVPQNLSASRPQDRQFILSSKKLLLSDSGFYLCAWNPLAGSNYGYTFGSGTRLTVV.

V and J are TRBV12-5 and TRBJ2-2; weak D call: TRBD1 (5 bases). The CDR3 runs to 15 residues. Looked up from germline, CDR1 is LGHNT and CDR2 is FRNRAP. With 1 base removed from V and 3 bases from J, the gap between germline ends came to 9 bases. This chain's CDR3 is CASGLAIGDTGELFF. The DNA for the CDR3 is TGTGCTAGTGGTTTGGCTATAGGGGACACCGGGGAGCTGTTTTTT.

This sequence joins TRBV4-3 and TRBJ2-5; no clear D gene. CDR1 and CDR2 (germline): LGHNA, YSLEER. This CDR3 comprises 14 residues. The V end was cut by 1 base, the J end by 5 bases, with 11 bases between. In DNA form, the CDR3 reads TGCGCCAGCAGCCAAGGCACTGTCCTGGAGACCCAGTACTTC. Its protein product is CASSQGTVLETQYF.

The chain's CDR3 is CASSIRGGAIIGTQYF. The CDR3 DNA reads as TGTGCCAGTAGTATACGTGGGGGGGCCATCATTGGGACCCAGTACTTC. V and J are TRBV19 and TRBJ2-5, with D perhaps matching TRBD2 (7 bases). This CDR3 is built from 16 residues. V was shortened by 2 bases and J by 7 bases, with 20 bases between the two germline ends. In germline, CDR1 is LNHDA, CDR2 SQIVND (reference sequence).

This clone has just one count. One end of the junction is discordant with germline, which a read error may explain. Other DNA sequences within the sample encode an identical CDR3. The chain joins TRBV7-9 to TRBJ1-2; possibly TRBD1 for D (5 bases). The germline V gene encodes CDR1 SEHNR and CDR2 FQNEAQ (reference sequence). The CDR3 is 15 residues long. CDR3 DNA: TGCGCCAGCAGCTTAGCTTATCAGGGATTTCATGGCTACACCTTC. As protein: CASSLAYQGFHGYTF. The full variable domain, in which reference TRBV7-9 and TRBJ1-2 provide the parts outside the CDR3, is DTGVSQNPRHKITKRGQNVTFRCDPISEHNRLYWYRQTLGQGPEFLTYFQNEAQLEKSRLLSDRFSAERPKGSFSTLEIQRTEQGDSAMYLCASSLAYQGFHGYTFGSGTRLTVV.

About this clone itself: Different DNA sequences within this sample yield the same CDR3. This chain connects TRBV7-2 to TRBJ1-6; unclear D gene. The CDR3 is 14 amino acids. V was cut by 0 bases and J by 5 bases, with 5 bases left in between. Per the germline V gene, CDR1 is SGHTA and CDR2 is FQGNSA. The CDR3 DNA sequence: TGTGCCAGCAGCTTAGCGCGGGATAATTCACCCCTCCACTTT. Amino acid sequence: CASSLARDNSPLHF. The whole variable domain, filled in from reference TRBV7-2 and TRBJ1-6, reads GAGVSQSPSNKVTEKGKDVELRCDPISGHTALYWYRQSLGQGLEFLIYFQGNSAPDKSGLPSDRFSAERTGGSVSTLTIQRTQQEDSAVYLCASSLARDNSPLHFGNGTRLTVT.

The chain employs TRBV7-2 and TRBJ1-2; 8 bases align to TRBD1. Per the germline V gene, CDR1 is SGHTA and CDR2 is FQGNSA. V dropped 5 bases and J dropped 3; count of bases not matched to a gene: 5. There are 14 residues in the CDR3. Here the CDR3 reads CASSNPGQDYGYTF. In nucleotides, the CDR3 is TGTGCCAGCAGCAACCCGGGACAGGACTATGGCTACACCTTC.

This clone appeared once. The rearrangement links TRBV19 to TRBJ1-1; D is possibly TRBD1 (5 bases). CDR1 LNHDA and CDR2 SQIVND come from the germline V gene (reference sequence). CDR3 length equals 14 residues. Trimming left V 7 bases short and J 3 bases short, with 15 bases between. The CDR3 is CASISRGGDTEAFF. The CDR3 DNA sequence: TGTGCCAGTATCTCAAGGGGCGGGGACACTGAAGCTTTCTTT.

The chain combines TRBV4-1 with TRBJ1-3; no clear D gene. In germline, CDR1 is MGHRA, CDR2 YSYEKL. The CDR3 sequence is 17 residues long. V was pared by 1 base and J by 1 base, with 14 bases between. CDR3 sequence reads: CASSQGTARTSGNTIYF. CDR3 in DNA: TGCGCCAGCAGCCAAGGGACTGCCCGGACTTCTGGAAACACCATATATTTT.

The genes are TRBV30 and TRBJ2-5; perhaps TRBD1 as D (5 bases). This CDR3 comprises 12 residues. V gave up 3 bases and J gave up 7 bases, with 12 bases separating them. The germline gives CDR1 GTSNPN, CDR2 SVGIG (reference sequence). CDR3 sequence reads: CAWRAGSGTQYF. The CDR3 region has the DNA TGTGCCTGGAGGGCAGGGTCAGGGACCCAGTACTTC.

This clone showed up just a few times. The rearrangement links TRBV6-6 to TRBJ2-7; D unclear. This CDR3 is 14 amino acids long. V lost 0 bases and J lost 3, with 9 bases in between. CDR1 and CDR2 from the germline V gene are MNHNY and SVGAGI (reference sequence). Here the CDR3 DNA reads TGTGCCAGCAGTTACTCGATTGGAGTCTACGAGCAGTACTTC. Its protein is CASSYSIGVYEQYF.

CDR3 DNA: TGTGCCAGCAGCGACGCCTCGACAGGGGATGGCTACACCTTC. Amino acids: CASSDASTGDGYTF. The chain couples TRBV6-1 to TRBJ1-2; 8 bases agree with TRBD1. V was pared by 6 bases and J by 6 bases, with 9 bases of the junction left unmatched. CDR3 length: 14 amino acids. Per the germline V gene, CDR1 is MNHNS and CDR2 is SASEGT.

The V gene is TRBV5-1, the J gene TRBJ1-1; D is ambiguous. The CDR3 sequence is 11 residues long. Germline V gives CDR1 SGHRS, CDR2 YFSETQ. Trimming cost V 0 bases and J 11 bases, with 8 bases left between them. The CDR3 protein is CASSLGARAFF. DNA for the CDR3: TGCGCCAGCAGCTTGGGAGCGCGGGCTTTCTTT. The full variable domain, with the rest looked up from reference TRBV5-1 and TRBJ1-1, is KAGVTQTPRYLIKTRGQQVTLSCSPISGHRSVSWYQQTPGQGLQFLFEYFSETQRNKGNFPGRFSGRQFSNSRSEMNVSTLELGDSALYLCASSLGARAFFGQGTRLTVV.

DNA of the CDR3: TGTGCCAGCAGCATGACAGGGGGCGAGGGCTACACCTTC. It encodes CASSMTGGEGYTF. This chain links TRBV11-2 with TRBJ1-2, with 10 bases that match TRBD1. From germline, CDR1 is SGHAT and CDR2 FQNNGV. The CDR3 contains 13 residues. The trim removed 5 bases at V and 8 bases at J, leaving 5 bases unmatched.

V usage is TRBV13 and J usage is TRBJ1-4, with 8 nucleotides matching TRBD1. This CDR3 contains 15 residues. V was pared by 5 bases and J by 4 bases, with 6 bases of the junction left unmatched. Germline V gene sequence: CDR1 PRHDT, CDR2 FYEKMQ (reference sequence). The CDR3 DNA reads TGTGCCAGCAGCCTTCGGACAGGGTTTAATGAAAAACTGTTTTTT. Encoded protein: CASSLRTGFNEKLFF.

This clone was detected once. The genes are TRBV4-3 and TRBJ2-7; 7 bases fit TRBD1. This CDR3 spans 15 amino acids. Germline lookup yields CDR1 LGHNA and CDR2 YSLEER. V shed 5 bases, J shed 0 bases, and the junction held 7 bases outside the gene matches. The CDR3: CASSASRQGSYEQYF. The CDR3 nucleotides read TGCGCCAGCAGCGCCTCACGACAGGGCTCCTACGAGCAGTACTTC.